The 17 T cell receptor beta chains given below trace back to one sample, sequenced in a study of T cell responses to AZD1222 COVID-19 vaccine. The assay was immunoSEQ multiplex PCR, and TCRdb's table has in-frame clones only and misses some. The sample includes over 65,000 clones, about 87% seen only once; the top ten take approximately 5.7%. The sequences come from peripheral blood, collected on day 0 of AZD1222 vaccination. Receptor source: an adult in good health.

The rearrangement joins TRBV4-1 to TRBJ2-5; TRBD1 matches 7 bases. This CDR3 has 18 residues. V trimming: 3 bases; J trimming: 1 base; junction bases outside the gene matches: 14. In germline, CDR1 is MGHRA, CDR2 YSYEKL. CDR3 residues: CASSQYWLGGGPQETQYF. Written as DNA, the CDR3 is TGCGCCAGCAGCCAGTATTGGTTAGGGGGCGGACCCCAAGAGACCCAGTACTTC.

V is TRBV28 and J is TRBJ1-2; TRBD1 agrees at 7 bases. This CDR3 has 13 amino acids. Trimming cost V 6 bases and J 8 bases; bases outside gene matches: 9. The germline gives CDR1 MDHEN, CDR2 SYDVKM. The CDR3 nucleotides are TGTGCCAGCAGACCAGGGGGGGCTCGCGGCTACACCTTC. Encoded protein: CASRPGGARGYTF.

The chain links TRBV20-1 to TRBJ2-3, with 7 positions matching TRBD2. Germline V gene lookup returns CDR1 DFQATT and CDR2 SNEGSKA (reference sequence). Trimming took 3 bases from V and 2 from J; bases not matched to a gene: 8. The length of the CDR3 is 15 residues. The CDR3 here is CSASKRGDTTDTQYF. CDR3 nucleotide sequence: TGCAGTGCTAGTAAGCGGGGAGACACCACAGATACGCAGTATTTT.

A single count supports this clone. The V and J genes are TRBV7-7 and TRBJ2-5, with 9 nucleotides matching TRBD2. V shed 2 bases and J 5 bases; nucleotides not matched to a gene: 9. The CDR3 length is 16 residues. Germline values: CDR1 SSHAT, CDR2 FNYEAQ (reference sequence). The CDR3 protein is CASSLKTSGFRETQYF. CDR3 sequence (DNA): TGTGCCAGCAGCTTAAAAACTAGCGGGTTTCGGGAGACCCAGTACTTC.

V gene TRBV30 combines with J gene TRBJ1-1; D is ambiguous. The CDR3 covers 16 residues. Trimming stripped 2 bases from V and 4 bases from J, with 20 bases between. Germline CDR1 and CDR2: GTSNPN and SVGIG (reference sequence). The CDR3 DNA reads TGTGCCTGGAGTAAGGCAGATACCCCTTGGGTCACTGAAGCTTTCTTT. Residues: CAWSKADTPWVTEAFF.

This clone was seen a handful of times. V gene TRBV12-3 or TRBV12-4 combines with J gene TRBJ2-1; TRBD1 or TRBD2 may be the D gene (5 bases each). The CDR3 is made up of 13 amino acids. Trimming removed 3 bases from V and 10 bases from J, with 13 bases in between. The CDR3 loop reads CASSLGQRGEQFF. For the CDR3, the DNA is TGTGCCAGCAGTTTGGGGCAGCGAGGGGAGCAGTTCTTC.

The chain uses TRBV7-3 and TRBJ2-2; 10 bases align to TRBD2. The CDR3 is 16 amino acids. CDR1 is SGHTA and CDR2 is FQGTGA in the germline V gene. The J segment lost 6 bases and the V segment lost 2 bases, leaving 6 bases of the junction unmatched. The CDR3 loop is CASSLWASGGSGELFF. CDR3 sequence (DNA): TGTGCCAGCAGCTTATGGGCTAGCGGGGGTTCCGGGGAGCTGTTTTTT.

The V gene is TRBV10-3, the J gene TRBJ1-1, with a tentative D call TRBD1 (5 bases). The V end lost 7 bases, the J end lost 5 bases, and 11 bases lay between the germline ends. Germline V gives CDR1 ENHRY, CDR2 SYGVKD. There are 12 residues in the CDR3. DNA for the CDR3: TGTGCCATCAATCAGGGAGGTACTGAAGCTTTCTTT. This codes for CAINQGGTEAFF.

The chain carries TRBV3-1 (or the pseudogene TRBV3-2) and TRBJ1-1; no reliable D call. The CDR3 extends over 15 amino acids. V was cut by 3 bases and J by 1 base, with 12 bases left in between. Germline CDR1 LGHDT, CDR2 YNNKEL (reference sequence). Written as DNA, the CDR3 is TGTGCCAGCAGCCATGACGCCAAGCCGAACACTGAAGCTTTCTTT. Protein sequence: CASSHDAKPNTEAFF.

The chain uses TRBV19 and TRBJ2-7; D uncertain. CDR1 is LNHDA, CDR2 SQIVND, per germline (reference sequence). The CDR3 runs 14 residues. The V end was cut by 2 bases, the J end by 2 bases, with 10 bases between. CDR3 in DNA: TGTGCCAGTAGTATAAAAGACGGAACCTACGAGCAGTACTTC. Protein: CASSIKDGTYEQYF.

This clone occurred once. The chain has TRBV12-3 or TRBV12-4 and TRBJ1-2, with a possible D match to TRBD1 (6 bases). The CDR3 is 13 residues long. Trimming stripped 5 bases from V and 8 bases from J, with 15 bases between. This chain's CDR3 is CASSPTGPGGYTF. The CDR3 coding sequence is TGTGCCAGCAGTCCTACAGGGCCGGGGGGCTACACCTTC.

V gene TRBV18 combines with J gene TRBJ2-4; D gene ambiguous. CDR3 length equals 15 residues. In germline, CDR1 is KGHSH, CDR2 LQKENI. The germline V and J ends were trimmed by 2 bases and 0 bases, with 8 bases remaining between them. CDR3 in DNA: TGTGCCAGCTCACCAGAGAAGGTAGCCAAAAACATTCAGTACTTC. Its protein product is CASSPEKVAKNIQYF. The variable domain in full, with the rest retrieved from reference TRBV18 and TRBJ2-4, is NAGVMQNPRHLVRRRGQEARLRCSPMKGHSHVYWYRQLPEEGLKFMVYLQKENIIDESGMPKERFSAEFPKEGPSILRIQQVVRGDSAAYFCASSPEKVAKNIQYFGAGTRLSVL.

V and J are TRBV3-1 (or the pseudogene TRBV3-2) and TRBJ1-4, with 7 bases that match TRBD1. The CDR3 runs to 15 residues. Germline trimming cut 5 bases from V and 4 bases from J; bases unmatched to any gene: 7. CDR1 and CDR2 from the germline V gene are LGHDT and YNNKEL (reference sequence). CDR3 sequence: CASSTQDRYNEKLFF. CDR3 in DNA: TGTGCCAGCAGCACCCAGGACAGGTATAATGAAAAACTGTTTTTT.

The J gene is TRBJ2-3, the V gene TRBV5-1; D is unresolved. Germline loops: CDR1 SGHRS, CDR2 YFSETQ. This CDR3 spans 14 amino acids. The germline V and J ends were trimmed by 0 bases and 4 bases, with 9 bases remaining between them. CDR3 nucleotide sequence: TGCGCCAGCAGCTTGGCCGAAGGCCCAGATACGCAGTATTTT. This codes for CASSLAEGPDTQYF.

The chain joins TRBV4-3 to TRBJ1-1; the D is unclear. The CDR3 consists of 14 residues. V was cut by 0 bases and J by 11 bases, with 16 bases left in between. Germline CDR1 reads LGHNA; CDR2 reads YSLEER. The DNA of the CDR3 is TGCGCCAGCAGCCAAGATCGTTATCATCAAAAGGCTTTCTTT. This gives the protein CASSQDRYHQKAFF.

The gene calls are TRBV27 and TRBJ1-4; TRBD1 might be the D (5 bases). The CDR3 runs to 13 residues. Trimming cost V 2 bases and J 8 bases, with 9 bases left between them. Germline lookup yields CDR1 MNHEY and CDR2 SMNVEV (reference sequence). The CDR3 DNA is TGTGCCAGCAGTTTAGCAGGGCAGGAAAAACTGTTTTTT. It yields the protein CASSLAGQEKLFF.

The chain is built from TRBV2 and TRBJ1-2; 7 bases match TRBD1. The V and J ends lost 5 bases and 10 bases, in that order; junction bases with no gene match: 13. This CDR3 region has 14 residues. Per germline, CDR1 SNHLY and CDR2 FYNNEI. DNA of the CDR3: TGTGCCAGCAGTCACACGGGACAGCCTCCTGACTACACCTTC. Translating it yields CASSHTGQPPDYTF.